This passage covers 23 T cell receptor beta chains from one sample sequenced in a study of blood T cell repertoires in COVID-19. Sequenced by immunoSEQ multiplex PCR; TCRdb stores in-frame clones only, minus some. The data hold approximately 65,000 clones, with about 90% observed a single time. The sample consisted of peripheral blood. The origin of the receptors is a man aged 45-65 years with COVID-19, enrolled during active disease.

A word on this clone: A read error may account for a junction end that differs from germline. The V call is TRBV7-7, the J call TRBJ2-7; weak D call: TRBD1 (6 bases). Germline V gene sequence: CDR1 SSHAT, CDR2 FNYEAQ (reference sequence). This CDR3 has 13 residues. CDR3 amino acids: CASSRGQIYEQYF. Written as DNA, the CDR3 is TGTGCTAGCAGCAGAGGACAGATTTACGAGCAGTACTTC.

This chain uses TRBV29-1 with TRBJ1-3; 12 bases agree with TRBD1. V lost 3 bases and J lost 1; bases outside the gene matches: 22. CDR1 is SQVTM and CDR2 is ANQGSEA in the germline V gene. CDR3 length: 22 residues. The CDR3, as DNA: TGCAGCGTTGATCTGGTTGGGGGATCAACCGGGACAGGGGGCAGTTCTGGAAACACCATATATTTT. Its translation: CSVDLVGGSTGTGGSSGNTIYF.

The sample holds a few counts of this clone. V usage is TRBV7-2 and J usage is TRBJ1-1; 7 bases are shared with TRBD1. Germline V gene lookup returns CDR1 SGHTA and CDR2 FQGNSA. The CDR3 totals 16 residues. After removal of 0 bases from V and 2 bases from J, the junction contained 6 bases not matched to a gene. CDR3 residues: CASSLAGGSRNTEAFF. The DNA for the CDR3 is TGTGCCAGCAGCTTAGCAGGGGGCAGTAGAAACACTGAAGCTTTCTTT.

This clone was found a few times. This chain joins TRBV5-4 and TRBJ1-1, with unresolved D. The CDR3 is made up of 19 amino acids. V was pared by 0 bases and J by 5 bases, with 26 bases between. Germline V gene sequence: CDR1 SGHNT, CDR2 YYREEE (reference sequence). The CDR3 loop reads CASSLAFSRSVERRTEAFF. DNA of the CDR3: TGTGCCAGCAGCTTGGCCTTCAGTAGGTCCGTGGAGCGGAGAACTGAAGCTTTCTTT. Filled out from reference TRBV5-4 and TRBJ1-1, the complete variable domain reads ETGVTQSPTHLIKTRGQQVTLRCSSQSGHNTVSWYQQALGQGPQFIFQYYREEENGRGNFPPRFSGLQFPNYSSELNVNALELDDSALYLCASSLAFSRSVERRTEAFFGQGTRLTVV.

This chain connects TRBV7-9 to TRBJ2-2; 14 positions agree with TRBD2. This CDR3 is 19 amino acids long. In germline, CDR1 is SEHNR, CDR2 FQNEAQ (reference sequence). V gave up 5 bases and J gave up 0 bases; unmatched junction bases: 8. In DNA form, the CDR3 reads TGTGCCAGCAGCCCCGGGACTAGCGGGAGTCGCCCGAACACCGGGGAGCTGTTTTTT. Translated, it gives CASSPGTSGSRPNTGELFF.

The chain combines TRBV30 with TRBJ1-2; tentatively, D is TRBD1 (6 bases). V was cut by 2 bases and J by 4 bases, with 11 bases left in between. The length of the CDR3 is 13 residues. CDR1 GTSNPN and CDR2 SVGIG come from the germline V gene (reference sequence). Here the CDR3 DNA reads TGTGCCTGGAGTAGTAGGGGGTCCTATGGCTACACCTTC. It specifies CAWSSRGSYGYTF.

The chain has TRBV19 and TRBJ2-3, with TRBD2 matching 11 bases. Trimming took 8 bases from V and 3 from J; bases not matched to a gene: 7. There are 15 residues in the CDR3. The germline V gene has CDR1 LNHDA and CDR2 SQIVND (reference sequence). CDR3 sequence (DNA): TGTGCCAGTGCCTGGACTAGCGGGCTGACAGATACGCAGTATTTT. This codes for CASAWTSGLTDTQYF. The variable domain in full, completed from reference TRBV19 and TRBJ2-3, reads DGGITQSPKYLFRKEGQNVTLSCEQNLNHDAMYWYRQDPGQGLRLIYYSQIVNDFQKGDIAEGYSVSREKKESFPLTVTSAQKNPTAFYLCASAWTSGLTDTQYFGPGTRLTVL.

This clone was recorded once. CDR3 DNA sequence: TGTGCCAGCAGCGCAGGACTAGCGCGTCATGAGCAGTTCTTC. Amino acid sequence: CASSAGLARHEQFF. The chain is built from TRBV7-3 and TRBJ2-1; 9 nucleotides align to TRBD2. From germline, CDR1 is SGHTA and CDR2 FQGTGA. CDR3 length equals 14 residues. V lost 5 bases, J lost 8 bases, and 7 bases stayed unmatched.

The chain links TRBV28 to TRBJ1-6; D not certain. The V gene lost 7 bases and the J gene lost 0 bases, with 4 bases spanning the gap. The CDR3 totals 13 residues. Germline loops: CDR1 MDHEN, CDR2 SYDVKM. The CDR3 reads CASMSSYNSPLHF. The CDR3 nucleotides are TGTGCCAGCATGAGCTCCTATAATTCACCCCTCCACTTT.

The chain couples TRBV11-3 to TRBJ2-2, with 9 bases that match TRBD1. V lost 5 bases, J lost 7 bases, and 11 bases stayed unmatched. The CDR3 sequence is 16 residues long. CDR1 and CDR2 from the germline V gene are SGHNT and YENEEA. The CDR3 DNA reads TGTGCCAGCAGCCCGGAGACAGGGGGAGGTGGCGGGGAGCTGTTTTTT. Its translation is CASSPETGGGGGELFF.

The chain has TRBV7-9 and TRBJ2-7, with a tentative D call TRBD2 (6 bases). The CDR3 is 15 residues long. CDR1 is SEHNR and CDR2 is FQNEAQ in the germline V gene (reference sequence). Trimming shortened V by 1 base and J by 2 bases, and 12 bases separated the two germline ends. The CDR3 DNA reads TGTGCCAGCAGCTTAGTGGCTAGCGTGCCCTACGAGCAGTACTTC. As protein: CASSLVASVPYEQYF.

V and J are TRBV5-1 and TRBJ1-6; no clear D gene. V lost 0 bases and J lost 7, with 20 bases in between. CDR3 length equals 18 residues. Germline CDR1 is SGHRS and CDR2 is YFSETQ. The CDR3 protein is CASSLVVRTLGGNSPLHF. Here the CDR3 DNA reads TGCGCCAGCAGCTTGGTAGTTCGGACTCTTGGAGGGAATTCACCCCTCCACTTT.

This clone was found a few times. V and J are TRBV18 and TRBJ2-5; D is undetermined. This CDR3 region has 12 residues. V dropped 5 bases and J dropped 1 base, with 5 bases sitting between them. CDR1 is KGHSH and CDR2 is LQKENI in the germline V gene. The CDR3 loop reads CASSSLQETQYF. CDR3 coding DNA: TGTGCCAGCTCATCCCTCCAAGAGACCCAGTACTTC.

J is TRBJ1-2 and V is TRBV5-4; maybe TRBD1 (6 bases). V dropped 0 bases and J dropped 8 bases, with 17 bases sitting between them. This CDR3 region has 15 residues. Germline V gene sequence: CDR1 SGHNT, CDR2 YYREEE (reference sequence). The CDR3 sequence: CASSLAGRGREGYTF. The CDR3 DNA follows: TGTGCCAGCAGCTTGGCGGGCAGGGGAAGGGAAGGCTACACCTTC.

A single count supports this clone. The chain employs TRBV5-8 and TRBJ2-7; a weak D match, TRBD1 (5 bases). The V end was cut by 4 bases, the J end by 2 bases, with 13 bases between. The CDR3 consists of 14 residues. Germline values: CDR1 SGHTS, CDR2 YDEGEE. The chain's CDR3 is CASSPQAGTYEQYF. CDR3 nucleotide sequence: TGTGCCAGCAGCCCACAAGCAGGGACCTACGAGCAGTACTTC.

V gene TRBV28 combines with J gene TRBJ2-5, with TRBD2 matching 13 bases. The CDR3 runs 15 residues. V lost 5 bases, J lost 4 bases, and 4 bases stayed unmatched. Germline V gives CDR1 MDHEN, CDR2 SYDVKM. CDR3 in amino acids: CASSKRLAGGETQYF. As DNA, the CDR3 is TGTGCCAGCAGTAAGAGACTAGCGGGGGGAGAGACCCAGTACTTC.

The rearrangement links TRBV2 to TRBJ1-2; no reliable D call. The ends were cut back, 8 bases at V and 9 bases at J, with 16 bases in the middle. Germline V CDR1 and CDR2: SNHLY, FYNNEI. The CDR3 sequence is 12 residues long. CDR3 bases: TGTGCCAGCCGGCTAGGAGGGAGCCGCTACACCTTC. Protein product: CASRLGGSRYTF.

J is TRBJ2-7 and V is TRBV4-3; the D gene is possibly TRBD2 (6 bases). In germline, CDR1 is LGHNA, CDR2 YSLEER. The CDR3 runs to 16 residues. The V and J ends lost 0 bases and 2 bases respectively, with 14 bases between them. The CDR3, as DNA: TGCGCCAGCAGCCAAGATGTTAGGGACTTGGCCTACGAGCAGTACTTC. Residues: CASSQDVRDLAYEQYF.

V gene TRBV9 combines with J gene TRBJ1-5; 8 nucleotides agree with TRBD1. CDR1 and CDR2 (germline): SGDLS, YYNGEE. This CDR3 is 14 amino acids long. V shed 2 bases and J 6 bases; nucleotides not matched to a gene: 4. CDR3 sequence: CASSVGQGGQPQHF. DNA for the CDR3: TGTGCCAGCAGCGTCGGACAGGGTGGTCAGCCCCAGCATTTT.

The chain carries TRBV4-3 and TRBJ1-2; D is unresolved. V shed 0 bases and J shed 4 bases, with 15 bases lying between them. This CDR3 comprises 16 residues. Germline V CDR1 and CDR2: LGHNA, YSLEER. In nucleotides, the CDR3 is TGCGCCAGCAGCCAAGATAATGGAGGAGGATTCTATGGCTACACCTTC. It codes for CASSQDNGGGFYGYTF.

V gene TRBV25-1 combines with J gene TRBJ1-2; D remains ambiguous. CDR3 size: 14 residues. V shed 2 bases and J shed 4 bases, with 11 bases lying between them. Germline lookup yields CDR1 MGHDK and CDR2 SYGVNS. The DNA for the CDR3 is TGTGCCAGCAGTGAAAAGACAAGAGCCTATGGCTACACCTTC. Its translation is CASSEKTRAYGYTF.

The genes are TRBV4-1 and TRBJ2-3, with 10 positions matching TRBD2. Germline lookup yields CDR1 MGHRA and CDR2 YSYEKL. V trimming: 1 base; J trimming: 6 bases; junction bases outside the gene matches: 16. There are 19 residues in the CDR3. CDR3 DNA: TGCGCCAGCAGCCAAGCTCCCTTCCTAGCGGGAGTTCCGAGGGATACGCAGTATTTT. Protein product: CASSQAPFLAGVPRDTQYF.

CDR3 protein: CASSSTGRGQPQHF. The CDR3, as DNA: TGTGCCAGCAGCTCAACAGGAAGGGGTCAGCCCCAGCATTTT. V and J are TRBV7-9 and TRBJ1-5, with TRBD1 as a possible D gene (5 bases). The CDR3 runs 14 residues. Trimming removed 4 bases from V and 6 bases from J, with 13 bases in between. Germline V CDR1 and CDR2: SEHNR, FQNEAQ (reference sequence).